The 14 T cell receptor beta chains listed next were all sequenced from one sample in a study of blood T cell repertoires in COVID-19. The method was immunoSEQ multiplex PCR; TCRdb's version includes in-frame clones alone and lacks a portion of them. The table includes approximately 76,000 clones, 87% detected once. Sequencing was carried out using peripheral blood. Source of these receptors: a man aged 30 to 45 with acute or convalescent COVID-19.

The rearrangement joins TRBV3-1 (or the pseudogene TRBV3-2) to TRBJ2-2; unclear D gene. V was clipped by 0 bases and J by 7 bases, with 12 bases between them. Germline CDR1 is LGHDT and CDR2 is YNNKEL (reference sequence). CDR3 size: 15 residues. CDR3 coding DNA: TGTGCCAGCAGCCAAGATAACTACCTCGGCGGGGAGCTGTTTTTT. Amino acid sequence: CASSQDNYLGGELFF.

The V gene is TRBV28, the J gene TRBJ1-2, with unresolved D. V was pared by 1 base and J by 3 bases, with 15 bases between. The CDR3 has 16 amino acids. Germline values: CDR1 MDHEN, CDR2 SYDVKM. The CDR3 nucleotides are TGTGCCAGCAGTTTATTAACGGGGATTGGGTACTATGGCTACACCTTC. This sequence encodes CASSLLTGIGYYGYTF.

The rearrangement joins TRBV7-9 to TRBJ2-2; D is possibly TRBD2 (6 bases). The CDR3 is 15 residues long. Trimming took off 4 bases at V and 0 bases at J, with 9 bases between the two ends. From germline, CDR1 is SEHNR and CDR2 FQNEAQ (reference sequence). CDR3 bases: TGTGCCAGCAGCTCGAGACTAGCGAACACCGGGGAGCTGTTTTTT. Amino acids: CASSSRLANTGELFF.

The chain is built from TRBV5-1 and TRBJ2-1, with a weak D call TRBD2 (6 bases). The CDR3 is made up of 18 amino acids. V was cut by 4 bases and J by 3 bases, with 23 bases left in between. Germline loops: CDR1 SGHRS, CDR2 YFSETQ. CDR3 loop: CASSKLPSTSPNYNEQFF. The CDR3 nucleotides read TGCGCCAGCAGCAAGCTCCCCTCCACTAGCCCTAACTACAATGAGCAGTTCTTC.

The chain has TRBV19 and TRBJ2-5, with 7 bases lining up with TRBD1. The CDR3 sequence is 15 residues long. Germline V gene data show CDR1 as LNHDA and CDR2 as SQIVND (reference sequence). Unmatched junction bases numbered 12, after V lost 5 bases and J lost 6 bases. Written as DNA, the CDR3 is TGTGCCAGTAGTCTGAAGGGGGCGCTCGGGCAGACCCAGTACTTC. It is translated as CASSLKGALGQTQYF. Looking up the rest from reference TRBV19 and TRBJ2-5 gives the full variable domain: DGGITQSPKYLFRKEGQNVTLSCEQNLNHDAMYWYRQDPGQGLRLIYYSQIVNDFQKGDIAEGYSVSREKKESFPLTVTSAQKNPTAFYLCASSLKGALGQTQYFGPGTRLLVL.

This clone was found once. The J gene is TRBJ1-1, the V gene TRBV6-2 or TRBV6-3, with 7 bases aligning to TRBD1. In germline, CDR1 is MNHEY, CDR2 SVGEGT. The CDR3 is 12 residues long. V lost 2 bases to trimming and J lost 11 bases; unmatched junction nucleotides: 5. The CDR3 region is CASSYPTGRAFF. DNA for the CDR3: TGTGCCAGCAGTTACCCGACAGGGCGGGCTTTCTTT.

For the CDR3, the DNA is TGTGCCAGCAGCCAACCCGGAGTTGAAGGTTCCTACGAGCAGTACTTC. It yields the protein CASSQPGVEGSYEQYF. This chain uses TRBV4-2 with TRBJ2-7, with unresolved D. The ends were cut back, 2 bases at V and 1 base at J, with 15 bases in the middle. Germline CDR1 reads LGHNA; CDR2 reads YNFKEQ. The CDR3 sequence is 16 residues long.

The chain is built from TRBV28 and TRBJ2-7; 8 bases agree with TRBD1. Germline V gene sequence: CDR1 MDHEN, CDR2 SYDVKM. The CDR3 has 14 residues. The trim removed 6 bases at V and 7 bases at J, leaving 11 bases unmatched. The CDR3 sequence is CASRAQGVSWEQYF. In DNA form, the CDR3 reads TGTGCCAGCAGAGCACAGGGGGTGAGCTGGGAGCAGTACTTC.

The rearrangement uses TRBV7-2 and TRBJ2-7, with D tentatively TRBD1 (6 bases). CDR3 size: 15 residues. The germline V gene encodes CDR1 SGHTA and CDR2 FQGNSA. V dropped 5 bases and J dropped 6 bases, with 20 bases sitting between them. This CDR3 is CASSPRGTTAGEQYF. The CDR3, as DNA: TGTGCCAGCAGCCCCAGAGGGACAACCGCCGGCGAGCAGTACTTC.

The genes are TRBV25-1 and TRBJ2-2; 7 positions match TRBD2. This CDR3 has 17 residues. The germline V gene has CDR1 MGHDK and CDR2 SYGVNS. The V segment lost 7 bases and the J segment 0 bases; nucleotides outside the gene matches: 11. The CDR3 is CASTESGGLSNTGELFF. The CDR3 DNA sequence: TGTGCCAGCACCGAAAGTGGGGGACTATCGAACACCGGGGAGCTGTTTTTT.

This clone was found a few times. The rearrangement uses TRBV4-2 and TRBJ1-6; D is ambiguous. CDR1 LGHNA and CDR2 YNFKEQ come from the germline V gene. The CDR3 consists of 16 residues. Trimming removed 0 bases at V and 7 bases at J, with 13 bases between. CDR3 nucleotide sequence: TGTGCCAGCAGCCAAGATATGTGGGGAGTAAATTCACCCCTCCACTTT. Its protein is CASSQDMWGVNSPLHF.

The V and J genes are TRBV12-3 or TRBV12-4 and TRBJ2-5, with 9 bases that match TRBD1. This CDR3 has 13 residues. Trimming cost V 6 bases and J 7 bases; bases outside gene matches: 6. CDR3 region: CASSGTGTSTQYF. In DNA, the CDR3 is TGTGCCAGCAGCGGGACAGGGACTTCGACCCAGTACTTC.

This chain uses TRBV5-4 with TRBJ2-2; 8 positions agree with TRBD2. The V and J ends lost 3 bases and 3 bases, in that order; junction bases with no gene match: 7. The CDR3 is 16 residues long. CDR1 is SGHNT and CDR2 is YYREEE in the germline V gene (reference sequence). The chain's CDR3 is CASSSGRAGYTGELFF. CDR3 DNA sequence: TGTGCCAGCAGCTCCGGGAGGGCAGGGTACACCGGGGAGCTGTTTTTT. The variable domain in full, completed from reference TRBV5-4 and TRBJ2-2, reads ETGVTQSPTHLIKTRGQQVTLRCSSQSGHNTVSWYQQALGQGPQFIFQYYREEENGRGNFPPRFSGLQFPNYSSELNVNALELDDSALYLCASSSGRAGYTGELFFGEGSRLTVL.

The rearrangement uses TRBV6-5 and TRBJ2-2, with TRBD1 identical over 9 bases. Germline CDR1 is MNHEY and CDR2 is SVGAGI. The CDR3 length is 14 residues. The ends lost 5 bases at V and 5 bases at J; junction bases unmatched: 3. The CDR3 DNA reads as TGTGCCAGCAGTCCGACAGGGGGGACCGGGGAGCTGTTTTTT. This encodes CASSPTGGTGELFF.